One T cell receptor (beta chain) is described in this entry. The antigen remains unidentified. The CDR3 extends 3 residues past the end of the read, so its final part is completed from the germline J gene. This sample also contains other DNA sequences that code for the same CDR3. This record comes from a study of T cells in women clearing cervical HPV infection. Findings and caveats of the study: Combining TCR richness with V gene abundances gave around 0.83 AUC.

Germline loops: CDR1 SGHNT, CDR2 YYREEE (reference sequence). With V trimmed by 0 bases and J by 0 bases, 2 bases remained unmatched. The CDR3 extends over 16 amino acids. TCRdb's copy holds only in-frame clones and misses some; the assay was immunoSEQ multiplex PCR. This repertoire includes under 50,000 clones. The sample was blood buffy coat. The rearrangement joins TRBV5-4 to TRBJ1-3, with 8 positions matching TRBD1. This receptor was taken from a woman aged 18 to 75 with a cervical HPV16 infection that either progressed to CIN3+ or cleared (not recorded which). CDR3 residues: CASSLDRGSSGNTIYF. The sequenced part of the CDR3 DNA is TGTGCCAGCAGCTTGGACAGGGGGAGCTCTGGAAACACC.